This T cell receptor (beta chain) was observed in a study of response to subunit inactivated influenza vaccine. Each CDR3 protein gets one entry after TCRdb re-called the RT-PCR reads with MiXCR. Of around 180,000 distinct CDR3 sequences listed, approximately 9.2% are singletons. A few counts support this clonotype. From germline, CDR1 is SGHRS and CDR2 YFSETQ. The CDR3 has 16 amino acids. V lost 4 bases to trimming and J lost 5 bases; unmatched junction nucleotides: 11. Specimen: non-naive T cells sorted from PBMCs, collected on the day of vaccination. The origin of this receptor is a man aged 50-60 years who received an inactivated influenza vaccine. The chain employs TRBV5-1 and TRBJ2-5, with 10 bases fitting TRBD2. The chain's CDR3 is CASSLQERGGHETQYF. Here the CDR3 DNA reads TGCGCCAGCAGCCTACAAGAGCGGGGGGGCCACGAGACCCAGTACTTC.